This T cell receptor beta chain comes out of a study of cytomegalovirus exposure and HLA in healthy donors (dated by TCRdb to 2016 to 2017). Background for the entire study: A later analysis indicated that the 130 or so validation repertoires were generated on the platform also employed for the 700 or so repertoires of the first cohort. High-throughput TCR immunosequencing, statistical association of individual TCRs with disease status, and machine learning were combined to predict cytomegalovirus infection status. The study aimed to test whether cataloging public T cell receptors could reveal signatures of past pathogen exposure. Along with the approximately 600-subject first cohort, a separate validation cohort of 120 different subjects was used.

The method was the immunoSEQ multiplex PCR assay. On the authors' methods: A statistical classification framework was built for diagnosing cytomegalovirus status from the catalog of TCR beta chain sequences. TCRdb obtained this table from immuneACCESS and retained in-frame rearrangements with V and J assigned. These tables miss some clones; where compared with another copy, unresolved V genes account for less than half of the shortfall, and the remainder is unexplained. V, J and clone size are taken as reported in that table, and D and trimming were inferred from the DNA itself. In all, the sample holds some 130,000 clones, and around four fifths of those were seen once. Jointly, the top ten make up more than 1.4% of the sample. The germline ends are 11 bases apart after V is trimmed by 7 bases and J by 1 base. As encoded in the germline V gene, CDR1 is ENHRY while CDR2 is SYGVKD. The CDR3, cysteine through phenylalanine, is 14 amino acids long. The only DNA kept is the CDR3, 42 bases in frame from the first base.

Donors formed part of the validation cohort, which comprised about 130 subjects and was distinct from the first cohort of over 500 subjects. A remark on this clone: Its binding antigen is unknown. Per-nucleotide qualities are absent, and no much larger clonotype sits a single base away.

The study at large found these results: In both the original and validation cohorts, the classifier was reported to diagnose cytomegalovirus status with high specificity and sensitivity. Across donors, most TCR sequences were observed very rarely, whereas some public TCRs were present in many individuals. A total of 150 or so TCR beta chains were listed by the study as associated with cytomegalovirus. Of the cluster scores, 85% to 95% were above 0 in a later analysis, which found that TCRs clustered in the first cohort also tended to co-occur in the 95 to 150 validation repertoires. A few of the identified cytomegalovirus-associated TCR beta chains were confirmed in vitro to be specific for cytomegalovirus antigens. A later analysis lacked HLA typing for the validation cohort, so it scored co-occurrence in that cohort across all 120 repertoires. The authors suggested that the approach could potentially be generalized to other disease states and immunological phenotypes.

This receptor chain uses TRBV10-3 and TRBJ1-5; no confident D gene assignment can be made. This clonotype originated in a woman younger than 45 in good health and CMV-seronegative. The sample taken for sequencing was PBMCs. The DNA sequence reads TGTGCCATCACTCAGGATTACAGCAATCAGCCCCAGCATTTT. This gives the protein CAITQDYSNQPQHF.